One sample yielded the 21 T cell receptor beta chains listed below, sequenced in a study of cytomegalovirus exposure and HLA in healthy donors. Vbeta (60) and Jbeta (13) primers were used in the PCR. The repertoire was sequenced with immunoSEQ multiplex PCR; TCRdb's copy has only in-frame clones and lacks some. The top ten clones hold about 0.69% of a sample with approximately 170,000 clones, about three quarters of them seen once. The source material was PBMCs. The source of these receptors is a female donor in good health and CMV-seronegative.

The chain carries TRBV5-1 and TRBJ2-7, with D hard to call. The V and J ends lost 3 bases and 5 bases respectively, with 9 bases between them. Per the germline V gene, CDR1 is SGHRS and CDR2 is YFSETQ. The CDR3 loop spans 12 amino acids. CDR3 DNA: TGCGCCAGCAGCTCGTCACTTAACGAGCAGTACTTC. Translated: CASSSSLNEQYF.

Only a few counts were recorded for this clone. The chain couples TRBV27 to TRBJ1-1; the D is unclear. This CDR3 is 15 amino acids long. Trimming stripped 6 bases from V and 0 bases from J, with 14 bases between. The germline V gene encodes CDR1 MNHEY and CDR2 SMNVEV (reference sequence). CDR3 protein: CASSPLKALNTEAFF. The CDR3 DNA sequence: TGTGCCAGCAGCCCATTGAAAGCACTGAACACTGAAGCTTTCTTT.

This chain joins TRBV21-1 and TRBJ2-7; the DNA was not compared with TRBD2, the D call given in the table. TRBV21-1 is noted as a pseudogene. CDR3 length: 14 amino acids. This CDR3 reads CASFQLESNYEQYF. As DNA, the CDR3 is TGTGCCAGCTTCCAGTTGGAGTCGAACTACGAGCAGTACTTC.

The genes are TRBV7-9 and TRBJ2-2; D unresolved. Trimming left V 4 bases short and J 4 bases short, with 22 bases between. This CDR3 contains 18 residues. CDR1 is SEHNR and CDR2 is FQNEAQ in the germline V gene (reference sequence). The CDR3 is CASSSPPPQTSGTGELFF. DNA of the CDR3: TGTGCCAGCAGCTCACCCCCTCCTCAGACCTCGGGCACCGGGGAGCTGTTTTTT.

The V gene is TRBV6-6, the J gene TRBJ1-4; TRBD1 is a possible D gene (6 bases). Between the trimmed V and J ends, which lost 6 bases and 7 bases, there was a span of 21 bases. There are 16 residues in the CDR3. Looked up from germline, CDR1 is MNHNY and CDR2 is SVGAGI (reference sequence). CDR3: CASSLPGLRGAEKLFF. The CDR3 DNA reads TGTGCCAGCAGCCTCCCGGGTCTCCGGGGGGCTGAAAAACTGTTTTTT.

CDR3 in amino acids: CASSRQTGGSYNEQFF. CDR3 in DNA: TGTGCCAGCAGCCGCCAGACAGGGGGTTCCTACAATGAGCAGTTCTTC. V and J are TRBV7-8 and TRBJ2-1, with 9 bases lining up with TRBD1. The CDR3 loop spans 16 amino acids. Germline-derived CDR1 and CDR2 are SGHVS and FQNEAQ. J gave up 1 base and V 5 bases, and 6 bases lay outside the gene matches.

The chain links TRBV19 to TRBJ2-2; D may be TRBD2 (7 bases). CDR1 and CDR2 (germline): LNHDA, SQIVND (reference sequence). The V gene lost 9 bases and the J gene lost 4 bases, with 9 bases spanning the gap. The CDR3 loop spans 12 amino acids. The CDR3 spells CASGGRTGELFF. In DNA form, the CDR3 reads TGTGCCAGCGGGGGGCGCACCGGGGAGCTGTTTTTT. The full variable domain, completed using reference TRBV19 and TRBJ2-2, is DGGITQSPKYLFRKEGQNVTLSCEQNLNHDAMYWYRQDPGQGLRLIYYSQIVNDFQKGDIAEGYSVSREKKESFPLTVTSAQKNPTAFYLCASGGRTGELFFGEGSRLTVL.

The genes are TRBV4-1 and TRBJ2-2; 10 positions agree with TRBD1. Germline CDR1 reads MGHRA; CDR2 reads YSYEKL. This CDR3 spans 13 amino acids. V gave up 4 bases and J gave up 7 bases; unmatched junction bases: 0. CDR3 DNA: TGCGCCAGCAGCCGGACAGGGGGCGGGGAGCTGTTTTTT. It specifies CASSRTGGGELFF.

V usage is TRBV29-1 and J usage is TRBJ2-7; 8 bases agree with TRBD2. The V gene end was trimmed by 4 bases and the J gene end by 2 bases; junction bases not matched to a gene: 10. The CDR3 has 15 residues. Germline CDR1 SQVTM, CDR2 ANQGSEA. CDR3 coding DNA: TGCAGCGTTGTTGGGCTAGCGGGCGCTACCTACGAGCAGTACTTC. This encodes CSVVGLAGATYEQYF.

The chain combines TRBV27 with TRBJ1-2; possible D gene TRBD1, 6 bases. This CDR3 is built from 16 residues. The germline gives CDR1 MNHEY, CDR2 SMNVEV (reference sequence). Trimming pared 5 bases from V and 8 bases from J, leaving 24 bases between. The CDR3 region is CASSVWTGGLASGYTF. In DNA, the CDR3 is TGTGCCAGCAGTGTCTGGACGGGGGGGCTGGCCTCGGGCTACACCTTC.

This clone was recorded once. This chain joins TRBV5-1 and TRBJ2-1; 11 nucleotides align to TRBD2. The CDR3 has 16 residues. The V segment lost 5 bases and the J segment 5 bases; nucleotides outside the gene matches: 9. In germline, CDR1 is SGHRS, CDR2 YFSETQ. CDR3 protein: CASRISGRALNNEQFF. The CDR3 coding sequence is TGCGCCAGCAGAATTAGCGGGAGGGCCTTGAACAATGAGCAGTTCTTC.

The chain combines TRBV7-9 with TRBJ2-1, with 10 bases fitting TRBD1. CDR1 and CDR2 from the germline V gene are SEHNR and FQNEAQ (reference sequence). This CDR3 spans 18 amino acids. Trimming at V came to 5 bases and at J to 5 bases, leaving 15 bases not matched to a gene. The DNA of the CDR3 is TGTGCCAGCAGCGCCCGATACAGGACAGGGGGTGACCACAATGAGCAGTTCTTC. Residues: CASSARYRTGGDHNEQFF.

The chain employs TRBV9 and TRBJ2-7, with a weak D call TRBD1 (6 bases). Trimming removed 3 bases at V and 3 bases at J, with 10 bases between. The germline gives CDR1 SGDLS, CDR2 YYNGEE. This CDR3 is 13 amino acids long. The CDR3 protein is CASSGGHFYEQYF. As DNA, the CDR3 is TGTGCCAGCAGCGGGGGACATTTCTACGAGCAGTACTTC.

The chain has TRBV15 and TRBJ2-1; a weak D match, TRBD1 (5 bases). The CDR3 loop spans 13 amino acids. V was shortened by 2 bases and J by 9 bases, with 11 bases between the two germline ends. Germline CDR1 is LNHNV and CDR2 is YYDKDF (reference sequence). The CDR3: CATSRRPTGEQFF. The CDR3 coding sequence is TGTGCCACCAGCAGACGACCCACAGGTGAGCAGTTCTTC.

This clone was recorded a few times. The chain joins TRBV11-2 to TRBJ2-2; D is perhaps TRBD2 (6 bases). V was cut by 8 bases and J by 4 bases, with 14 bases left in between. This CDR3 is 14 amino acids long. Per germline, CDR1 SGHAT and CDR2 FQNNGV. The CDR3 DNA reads TGTGCCAGCGGACCGCGGGGTGGCACCGGGGAGCTGTTTTTT. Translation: CASGPRGGTGELFF.

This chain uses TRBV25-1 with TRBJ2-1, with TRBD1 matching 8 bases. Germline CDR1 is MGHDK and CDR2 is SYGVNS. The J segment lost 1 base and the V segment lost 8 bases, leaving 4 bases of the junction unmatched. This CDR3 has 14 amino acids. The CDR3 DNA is TGTGCCAGCGGACAGGGACCTTCCTACAATGAGCAGTTCTTC. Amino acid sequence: CASGQGPSYNEQFF.

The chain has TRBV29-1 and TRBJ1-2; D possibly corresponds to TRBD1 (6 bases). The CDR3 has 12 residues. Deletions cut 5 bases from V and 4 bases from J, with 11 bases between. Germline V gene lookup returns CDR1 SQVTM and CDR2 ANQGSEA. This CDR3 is CSVSGQSYGYTF. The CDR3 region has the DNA TGCAGCGTTTCCGGACAGAGCTATGGCTACACCTTC.

The CDR3 protein is CASSLAGRVYNEQFF. The CDR3 DNA reads TGTGCCAGCAGCTTGGCCGGGCGGGTGTACAATGAGCAGTTCTTC. V gene TRBV5-6 combines with J gene TRBJ2-1, with a possible D match to TRBD2 (5 bases). V lost 0 bases, J lost 4 bases, and 11 bases lay in between. This CDR3 region has 15 residues. CDR1 SGHDT and CDR2 YYEEEE come from the germline V gene.

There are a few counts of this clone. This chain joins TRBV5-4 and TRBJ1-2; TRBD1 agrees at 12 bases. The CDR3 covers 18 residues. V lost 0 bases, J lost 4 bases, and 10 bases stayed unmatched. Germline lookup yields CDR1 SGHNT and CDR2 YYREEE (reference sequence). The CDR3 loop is CASSLVMGGQGAFYGYTF. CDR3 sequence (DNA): TGTGCCAGCAGCTTGGTTATGGGGGGACAGGGGGCTTTCTATGGCTACACCTTC.

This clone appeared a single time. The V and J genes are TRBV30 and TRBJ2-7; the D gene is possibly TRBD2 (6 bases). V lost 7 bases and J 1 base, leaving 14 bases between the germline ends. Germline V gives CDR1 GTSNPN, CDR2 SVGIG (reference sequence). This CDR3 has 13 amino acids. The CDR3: CALPRDGSYEQYF. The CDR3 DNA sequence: TGTGCCTTGCCGCGGGACGGATCCTACGAGCAGTACTTC.

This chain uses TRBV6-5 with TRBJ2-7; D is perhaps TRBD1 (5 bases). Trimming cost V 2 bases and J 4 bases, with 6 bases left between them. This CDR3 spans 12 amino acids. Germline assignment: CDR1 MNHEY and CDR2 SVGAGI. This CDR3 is CASSYKGYEQYF. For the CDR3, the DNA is TGTGCCAGCAGTTACAAGGGGTACGAGCAGTACTTC.